This T cell receptor beta chain was profiled in a study of shared clonotypes between healthy human individuals. Overall study results and limits: Generation of non-shared clonotypes was less probable than generation of clonotypes shared by all four donors.

Comment on this clone: Its antigen is undetermined.

Genomic DNA per cell subset filled all wells of several immunoSEQ plates. In the sorted-subset replicate PCRs, around 0.2 ug DNA, 25,000 to 35,000 T cell genomes, was used. The protocol was immunoSEQ multiplex PCR, while the TCRdb copy is restricted to in-frame clones and leaves out a portion. The table shows some 1,100,000 clones, with 75% to 85% occurring only once. The TCR comes from a man between 18 and 35 years old in good health. Some clones in this sample may be carry-over from other donors' samples. The sample taken for sequencing was memory CD4+ T cells from PBMCs. Subset specified: CD45RA-negative fraction.

In DNA, the CDR3 is TGTGCCAGCAGTTTTGTGACTAGCGGGAGAAAGTCCTACAATGAGCAGTTCTTC. Its translation: CASSFVTSGRKSYNEQFF. This chain links TRBV28 with TRBJ2-1, with 12 nucleotides matching TRBD2. Germline CDR1 is MDHEN and CDR2 is SYDVKM. The CDR3 consists of 18 residues. With V trimmed by 3 bases and J by 1 base, 7 bases remained unmatched.